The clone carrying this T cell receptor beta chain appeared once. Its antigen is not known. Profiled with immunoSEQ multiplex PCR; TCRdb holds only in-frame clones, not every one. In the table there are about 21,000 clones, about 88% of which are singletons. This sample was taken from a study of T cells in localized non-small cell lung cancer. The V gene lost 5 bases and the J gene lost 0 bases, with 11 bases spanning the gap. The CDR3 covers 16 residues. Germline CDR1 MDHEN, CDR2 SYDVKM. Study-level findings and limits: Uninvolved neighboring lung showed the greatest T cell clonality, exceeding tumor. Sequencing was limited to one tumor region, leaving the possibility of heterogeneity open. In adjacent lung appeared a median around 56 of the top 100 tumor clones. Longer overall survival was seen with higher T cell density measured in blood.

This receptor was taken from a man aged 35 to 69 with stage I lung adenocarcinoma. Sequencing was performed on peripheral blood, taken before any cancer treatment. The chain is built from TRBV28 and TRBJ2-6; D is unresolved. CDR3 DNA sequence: TGTGCCAGCAGTCCGTCAGTTCCCTCTGGGGCCAACGTCCTGACTTTC. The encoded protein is CASSPSVPSGANVLTF.